A selection of T cell receptor beta chains follows, all from one sample in a study of beta chain features in type 1 diabetes. The protocol was immunoSEQ multiplex PCR, while the TCRdb copy is restricted to in-frame clones and leaves out a portion. In the table there are roughly 140,000 clones, about 8.1% of which are singletons. The sample taken for sequencing was central memory CD4+ T cells from blood. The receptors originated from a young man in good health. Both conserved end residues are part of each CDR3. The listing skips clone size in some rows; elsewhere it reads once, few, many or a size class.

len	j_gene	v_gene	abundance	CDR3aa
11	TRBJ1-2	TRBV29-1	many	CSVQGNYGYTF
14	TRBJ2-7	TRBV28	.	CASSRPHRGYEQYF
18	TRBJ2-7	TRBV7-7	many	CASSSPGTGGSPSYEQYF
16	TRBJ2-2	TRBV5-4	many	CASSSTPSRGTGELFF
15	TRBJ2-3	TRBV7-9	few	CASSLHGTGTDTQYF
15	TRBJ1-6	TRBV7-2	.	CASSPHRGGDSPLHF
15	TRBJ2-1	TRBV19	.	CASRTSGSRYNEQFF
15	TRBJ2-3	TRBV30	.	CAWSKLAGSTDTQYF
13	TRBJ2-7	TRBV7-2	few	CASSLTGYYEQYF
14	TRBJ2-3	TRBV19	few	CATADSGYKDTQYF
15	TRBJ2-1	TRBV11-1	few	CASSLASGPYNEQFF
14	TRBJ2-2	TRBV7-3	.	CASSPGTRTGELFF
17	TRBJ2-7	TRBV11-2	few	CASSYRFGDRSYDEQYF
16	TRBJ2-2	TRBV5-4	.	CASSAYQGSNTGELFF
14	TRBJ1-1	TRBV19	.	CASRPGTDNTEAFF
14	TRBJ2-7	TRBV7-8	.	CASSSDRGSYEQYF
16	TRBJ1-2	TRBV28	few	CASSKGDRTGRYGYTF
15	TRBJ1-1	TRBV16	many	CASSPRQGRNTEAFF
14	TRBJ1-1	TRBV7-2	.	CASSGGAMNTEAFF
16	TRBJ2-3	TRBV5-4	few	CASSLRLAGSTDTQYF
16	TRBJ2-5	TRBV4-3	few	CASSQDLGLGDQTQYF
15	TRBJ2-2	TRBV9	.	CASSVGTSGHGELFF
14	TRBJ2-2	TRBV2	few	CASMTGANTGELFF
14	TRBJ2-6	TRBV29-1	many	CSVGQSSGANVLTF